The present T cell receptor beta chain was sequenced within a study of blood T cell repertoires in COVID-19. Study-wide context: The cDNA or gDNA used as material had been derived from T cells, B-cell-depleted T cells, or PBMCs.

The repertoire was sequenced with immunoSEQ multiplex PCR; TCRdb's copy has only in-frame clones and lacks some. The data contain 200,000 to 300,000 clones, 75% to 90% of them singletons. Looked up from germline, CDR1 is SGHTA and CDR2 is FQGTGA. Deletions cut 8 bases from V and 1 base from J, with 17 bases between. This CDR3 is 15 amino acids long. Sequenced input: peripheral blood. This TCR derives from a woman aged 25 to 39 who had recovered from COVID-19. The V and J genes are TRBV7-3 and TRBJ1-1; D remains unclear. The CDR3: CASAASPGQNTEAFF. CDR3 in DNA: TGTGCCAGCGCCGCCTCCCCTGGGCAGAACACTGAAGCTTTCTTT.